The 6 T cell receptor beta chains listed next were all sequenced from one sample in a study of blood T cell repertoires in COVID-19. Generated by immunoSEQ multiplex PCR, the TCRdb table keeps only in-frame clones and is missing some. The table lists around 55,000 clones, around 90% of them singletons. Source material: peripheral blood. The receptors stem from a middle-aged man with COVID-19, enrolled during active disease.

This clone has only one observation. The rearrangement uses TRBV5-4 and TRBJ2-3, with TRBD2 matching 8 bases. Germline V gives CDR1 SGHNT, CDR2 YYREEE (reference sequence). V shed 4 bases, J shed 2 bases, and the junction held 12 bases outside the gene matches. The CDR3 length is 17 residues. The CDR3 sequence is CASSRSGGGRSTDTQYF. The CDR3 DNA sequence: TGTGCCAGCAGCCGCTCGGGAGGGGGGCGCTCCACAGATACGCAGTATTTT. Full variable domain (rest looked up from reference TRBV5-4 and TRBJ2-3): ETGVTQSPTHLIKTRGQQVTLRCSSQSGHNTVSWYQQALGQGPQFIFQYYREEENGRGNFPPRFSGLQFPNYSSELNVNALELDDSALYLCASSRSGGGRSTDTQYFGPGTRLTVL.

The rearrangement links TRBV6-5 to TRBJ2-3; TRBD2 agrees at 7 bases. The V gene end was trimmed by 6 bases and the J gene end by 2 bases; junction bases not matched to a gene: 2. This CDR3 is built from 13 residues. CDR1 MNHEY and CDR2 SVGAGI come from the germline V gene. CDR3 loop: CASRAGITDTQYF. In nucleotides, the CDR3 is TGTGCCAGCAGAGCGGGGATCACAGATACGCAGTATTTT.

V is TRBV6-1 and J is TRBJ2-4; 7 nucleotides align to TRBD1. V lost 0 bases to trimming and J lost 2 bases; unmatched junction nucleotides: 7. Per germline, CDR1 MNHNS and CDR2 SASEGT. CDR3 size: 17 residues. The CDR3: CASSEASGGITKNIQYF. The CDR3 region has the DNA TGTGCCAGCAGTGAAGCGTCAGGGGGTATAACCAAAAACATTCAGTACTTC.

The V call is TRBV25-1, the J call TRBJ1-5; no firm D call. V lost 3 bases, J lost 4 bases, and 10 bases lay in between. Germline V gene sequence: CDR1 MGHDK, CDR2 SYGVNS. This CDR3 has 14 residues. CDR3 amino acids: CASSDSTQNQPQHF. The CDR3 bases are TGTGCCAGCAGTGACAGTACCCAAAATCAGCCCCAGCATTTT.

This chain connects TRBV6-4 to TRBJ1-6; TRBD1 agrees at 7 bases. J gave up 0 bases and V 7 bases, and 3 bases lay outside the gene matches. Germline CDR1 reads MRHNA; CDR2 reads SNTAGT. The CDR3 spans 15 residues. CDR3 region: CASKRDSSYNSPLHF. DNA for the CDR3: TGTGCCAGCAAACGGGACAGCTCCTATAATTCACCCCTCCACTTT.

V gene TRBV28 combines with J gene TRBJ1-3; D not certain. V was trimmed by 6 bases and J by 1 base, leaving 13 bases between them. Germline loops: CDR1 MDHEN, CDR2 SYDVKM. The CDR3 loop spans 15 amino acids. The CDR3 sequence: CASSVTRKSGNTIYF. The CDR3 DNA is TGTGCCAGCAGCGTCACACGAAAATCTGGAAACACCATATATTTT.